The 30 T cell receptor beta chains presented below share a single source sample, sequenced in a study of B cell selection in AIRE deficiency. Clones were sequenced by immunoSEQ multiplex PCR, and TCRdb holds only the in-frame ones, with some missing. Of approximately 24,000 clones in the sample, nearly 97% were seen once. Conventional CD4 T cells were sorted as CD4+CD127+ cells. The sequencing input was CD4+CD127+ conventional T cells sorted from PBMCs. Every receptor here comes from a human donor in good health.

V gene TRBV6-5 combines with J gene TRBJ1-3; TRBD1 might be the D (5 bases). V dropped 0 bases and J dropped 6 bases, with 6 bases sitting between them. The germline V gene encodes CDR1 MNHEY and CDR2 SVGAGI. There are 13 residues in the CDR3. The chain's CDR3 is CASSYSGENTIYF. CDR3 coding DNA: TGTGCCAGCAGTTACTCGGGGGAAAACACCATATATTTT.

CDR3 coding DNA: TGTGCCATCAGTGAGGACGGACAGGGGGGCTCCTACGAGCAGTACTTC. Translation: CAISEDGQGGSYEQYF. The chain has TRBV10-3 and TRBJ2-7; 10 positions match TRBD1. J lost 0 bases, V lost 2 bases, and 4 bases had no gene match. This CDR3 contains 16 residues. Per the germline V gene, CDR1 is ENHRY and CDR2 is SYGVKD.

The rearrangement joins TRBV2 to TRBJ1-1; D gene unclear. With 8 bases removed from V and 2 bases from J, the gap between germline ends came to 12 bases. CDR1 is SNHLY, CDR2 FYNNEI, per germline. There are 13 residues in the CDR3. The CDR3 DNA is TGTGCCAGCGGAACGGAAGAAAACACTGAAGCTTTCTTT. It is translated as CASGTEENTEAFF.

V and J are TRBV6-6 and TRBJ2-1; D call uncertain. This CDR3 contains 14 residues. V dropped 10 bases and J dropped 5 bases, with 18 bases sitting between them. The germline V gene has CDR1 MNHNY and CDR2 SVGAGI (reference sequence). This chain's CDR3 is CAIRIGPGDNEQFF. CDR3 DNA sequence: TGTGCCATAAGAATTGGGCCCGGCGACAATGAGCAGTTCTTC.

This chain uses TRBV4-1 with TRBJ1-3; the D is unclear. The CDR3 consists of 13 residues. Trimming stripped 1 base from V and 4 bases from J, with 5 bases between. Germline V gene lookup returns CDR1 MGHRA and CDR2 YSYEKL. The CDR3, as DNA: TGCGCCAGCAGCCAAGGAGGGGGAAACACCATATATTTT. Translation: CASSQGGGNTIYF.

The genes are TRBV5-1 and TRBJ2-1, with 14 bases aligning to TRBD2. With 7 bases clipped from V and 2 bases from J, the junction kept 5 bases outside the gene matches. Germline lookup yields CDR1 SGHRS and CDR2 YFSETQ. The CDR3 spans 16 residues. The CDR3 nucleotides are TGCGCCAGCTCCGGACTAGCGGGGGGTACCTACAATGAGCAGTTCTTC. Amino acid sequence: CASSGLAGGTYNEQFF.

The chain is built from TRBV30 and TRBJ1-2; D not certain. CDR1 GTSNPN and CDR2 SVGIG come from the germline V gene (reference sequence). V shed 0 bases and J shed 3 bases, with 11 bases lying between them. The CDR3 is 14 residues long. The CDR3 is CAWSVLDRDYGYTF. The DNA of the CDR3 is TGTGCCTGGAGTGTCCTTGACCGAGACTATGGCTACACCTTC.

The V call is TRBV4-2, the J call TRBJ2-7; D remains ambiguous. The CDR3 is made up of 14 amino acids. Trimming stripped 5 bases from V and 2 bases from J, with 13 bases between. Germline CDR1 is LGHNA and CDR2 is YNFKEQ. The CDR3 nucleotides read TGTGCCAGCAGCTTAGGCTTGACGGCCTACGAGCAGTACTTC. It is translated as CASSLGLTAYEQYF.

Only one count was recorded for this clone. The CDR3 is CASSSDRMNSPLHF. CDR3 sequence (DNA): TGTGCCAGCAGCTCGGACAGGATGAATTCACCCCTCCACTTT. V and J are TRBV7-2 and TRBJ1-6; 7 bases match TRBD1. There are 14 residues in the CDR3. From germline, CDR1 is SGHTA and CDR2 FQGNSA. V lost 4 bases and J lost 7; bases outside the gene matches: 4.

V gene TRBV9 combines with J gene TRBJ2-3, with D maybe TRBD2 (6 bases). Germline CDR1 SGDLS, CDR2 YYNGEE. CDR3 length: 15 amino acids. The V and J ends lost 1 base and 4 bases respectively, with 13 bases between them. CDR3: CASSVRESSADTQYF. CDR3 in DNA: TGTGCCAGCAGCGTACGGGAGTCTAGCGCAGATACGCAGTATTTT.

V usage is TRBV6-5 and J usage is TRBJ2-7; D is unclear. The V end lost 0 bases, the J end lost 6 bases, and 3 bases lay between the germline ends. This CDR3 has 11 amino acids. Germline lookup yields CDR1 MNHEY and CDR2 SVGAGI. The CDR3 sequence: CASSYSPEQYF. CDR3 nucleotides: TGTGCCAGCAGTTACTCGCCCGAGCAGTACTTC.

The genes are TRBV5-4 and TRBJ1-2, with TRBD1 identical over 7 bases. This CDR3 region has 14 residues. V was clipped by 0 bases and J by 4 bases; unmatched bases: 3. Germline values: CDR1 SGHNT, CDR2 YYREEE (reference sequence). The CDR3, as DNA: TGTGCCAGCAGCTTGGGACAGGGCTCCTATGGCTACACCTTC. Amino acids: CASSLGQGSYGYTF.

The sample holds one count of this clone. The genes are TRBV2 and TRBJ1-5; 10 bases are shared with TRBD1. Germline V gene data show CDR1 as SNHLY and CDR2 as FYNNEI. With 4 bases clipped from V and 1 base from J, the junction kept 1 base outside the gene matches. The CDR3 is 15 residues long. As DNA, the CDR3 is TGTGCCAGCAGTGGACAGGGGGCCAGCAATCAGCCCCAGCATTTT. This encodes CASSGQGASNQPQHF.

The chain is built from TRBV6-1 and TRBJ2-1; D is unresolved. Per the germline V gene, CDR1 is MNHNS and CDR2 is SASEGT. This CDR3 spans 13 amino acids. Trimming stripped 6 bases from V and 4 bases from J, with 10 bases between. The CDR3 nucleotides read TGTGCCAGCAGACGGGTAGGGTACAATGAGCAGTTCTTC. Translation: CASRRVGYNEQFF.

Remarks on this clone: Germline is not matched at one junction end, which may reflect a read error. The rearrangement links TRBV13 to TRBJ2-7; either TRBD1 or TRBD2 may supply D (5 bases each). The CDR3 contains 11 residues. Germline V gives CDR1 PRHDT, CDR2 FYEKMQ (reference sequence). In DNA form, the CDR3 reads TGTGCCAGCAGCTTAGGGGGACCCAGTCACTTC. Translated: CASSLGGPSHF.

J is TRBJ2-3 and V is TRBV2, with D possibly TRBD2 on 5 matching bases. The CDR3 loop spans 15 amino acids. Trimming left V 7 bases short and J 4 bases short, with 18 bases between. Germline values: CDR1 SNHLY, CDR2 FYNNEI. The CDR3 coding sequence is TGTGCCAGCACGGGATACTCCCTGGTGGCAGATACGCAGTATTTT. Protein product: CASTGYSLVADTQYF.

J is TRBJ1-2 and V is TRBV18; D possibly corresponds to TRBD1 (5 bases). Trimming took 4 bases from V and 7 from J, leaving 19 bases between them. The CDR3 consists of 15 residues. Germline CDR1 KGHSH, CDR2 LQKENI. CDR3 in amino acids: CASSLGRETIPGYTF. The CDR3 DNA reads TGTGCCAGCTCACTAGGCAGGGAGACCATCCCTGGCTACACCTTC.

The chain uses TRBV5-1 and TRBJ2-7; TRBD2 agrees at 8 bases. V trimming: 4 bases; J trimming: 2 bases; junction bases outside the gene matches: 2. The CDR3 sequence is 13 residues long. Germline CDR1 and CDR2: SGHRS and YFSETQ. CDR3 protein: CASSIAGTYEQYF. The CDR3 DNA follows: TGCGCCAGCAGCATAGCGGGAACCTACGAGCAGTACTTC.

The chain joins TRBV9 to TRBJ1-2, with 7 bases that match TRBD1. The V gene end was trimmed by 3 bases and the J gene end by 1 base; junction bases not matched to a gene: 9. This CDR3 contains 16 residues. Germline CDR1 SGDLS, CDR2 YYNGEE. CDR3 amino acids: CASSASQGQFNYGYTF. The CDR3 bases are TGTGCCAGCAGCGCGTCACAGGGGCAATTTAACTATGGCTACACCTTC. Combining the CDR3 with reference TRBV9 and TRBJ1-2 gives the whole variable domain DSGVTQTPKHLITATGQRVTLRCSPRSGDLSVYWYQQSLDQGLQFLIQYYNGEERAKGNILERFSAQQFPDLHSELNLSSLELGDSALYFCASSASQGQFNYGYTFGSGTRLTVV.

V is TRBV9 and J is TRBJ2-5, with TRBD2 identical over 7 bases. Per germline, CDR1 SGDLS and CDR2 YYNGEE. J lost 0 bases, V lost 0 bases, and 5 bases had no gene match. The length of the CDR3 is 16 residues. The CDR3 spells CASSVVASGDQETQYF. In DNA, the CDR3 is TGTGCCAGCAGCGTAGTCGCTAGCGGAGACCAAGAGACCCAGTACTTC.

The chain couples TRBV30 to TRBJ2-7; D might be TRBD2 (6 bases). With 8 bases removed from V and 2 bases from J, the gap between germline ends came to 16 bases. Germline V gene data show CDR1 as GTSNPN and CDR2 as SVGIG (reference sequence). The CDR3 totals 13 residues. Here the CDR3 DNA reads TGTGCCACAGATCGGGCGGGGCCCTACGAGCAGTACTTC. Its protein product is CATDRAGPYEQYF.

V gene TRBV7-8 combines with J gene TRBJ1-1, with D unclear. This CDR3 comprises 13 residues. From germline, CDR1 is SGHVS and CDR2 FQNEAQ. V lost 2 bases, J lost 7 bases, and 11 bases lay in between. The CDR3 coding sequence is TGTGCCAGCAGCTTAACAGCAGAGGGTGAAGCTTTCTTT. Amino acid sequence: CASSLTAEGEAFF.

The rearrangement joins TRBV19 to TRBJ2-5, with 7 bases lining up with TRBD2. The V gene end was trimmed by 1 base and the J gene end by 5 bases; junction bases not matched to a gene: 10. This CDR3 comprises 16 residues. Per the germline V gene, CDR1 is LNHDA and CDR2 is SQIVND (reference sequence). CDR3 DNA: TGTGCCAGTAGTATAGGGGGGGTGACTAGCTGGGAGACCCAGTACTTC. This codes for CASSIGGVTSWETQYF. Variable domain in full (rest from reference TRBV19 and TRBJ2-5): DGGITQSPKYLFRKEGQNVTLSCEQNLNHDAMYWYRQDPGQGLRLIYYSQIVNDFQKGDIAEGYSVSREKKESFPLTVTSAQKNPTAFYLCASSIGGVTSWETQYFGPGTRLLVL.

The chain carries TRBV2 and TRBJ1-3; no reliable D call. This CDR3 has 16 residues. The V and J ends lost 1 base and 4 bases respectively, with 14 bases between them. Germline loops: CDR1 SNHLY, CDR2 FYNNEI. CDR3 bases: TGTGCCAGCAGTGAAGACCTTGCTTATGCGGGAAACACCATATATTTT. Translating gives CASSEDLAYAGNTIYF.

The gene calls are TRBV5-1 and TRBJ2-5; D is ambiguous. Trimming removed 1 base from V and 1 base from J, with 8 bases in between. This CDR3 has 14 amino acids. Germline-derived CDR1 and CDR2 are SGHRS and YFSETQ. CDR3 sequence reads: CASSLLVVQETQYF. CDR3 nucleotide sequence: TGCGCCAGCAGCTTGTTAGTAGTCCAAGAGACCCAGTACTTC.

The rearrangement links TRBV11-1 to TRBJ2-2, with 9 bases identical to TRBD1. Trimming took 5 bases from V and 5 from J; bases not matched to a gene: 6. Germline V gene sequence: CDR1 SGHAT, CDR2 FQDESV (reference sequence). This CDR3 contains 15 residues. The CDR3 loop reads CASSAGQGNTGELFF. The CDR3 DNA reads as TGTGCCAGCAGCGCGGGACAGGGAAATACCGGGGAGCTGTTTTTT.

This chain joins TRBV6-5 and TRBJ1-1, with D unclear. Per the germline V gene, CDR1 is MNHEY and CDR2 is SVGAGI. This CDR3 has 12 amino acids. V gave up 5 bases and J gave up 1 base, with 5 bases separating them. The CDR3 nucleotides are TGTGCCAGCAGTCCTCAGAACACTGAAGCTTTCTTT. It translates to CASSPQNTEAFF.

The chain joins TRBV19 to TRBJ2-3; either TRBD1 or TRBD2 may fit D (5 bases each). With 7 bases removed from V and 8 bases from J, the gap between germline ends came to 22 bases. There are 15 residues in the CDR3. Germline values: CDR1 LNHDA, CDR2 SQIVND (reference sequence). For the CDR3, the DNA is TGTGCCAGTAAGGACAACTCGGGGTGGTCAAGTACGCAGTATTTT. As protein: CASKDNSGWSSTQYF.

The V and J genes are TRBV27 and TRBJ1-4; 10 bases match TRBD1. The V gene's germline CDR1 is MNHEY and CDR2 SMNVEV (reference sequence). CDR3 length equals 17 residues. J lost 0 bases, V lost 6 bases, and 7 bases had no gene match. CDR3 region: CASRSDRGGPTNEKLFF. CDR3 nucleotide sequence: TGTGCCAGCAGGTCGGACAGGGGGGGACCAACTAATGAAAAACTGTTTTTT.

The V call is TRBV5-1, the J call TRBJ1-1; D ambiguous. This CDR3 has 14 residues. The germline V gene has CDR1 SGHRS and CDR2 YFSETQ. The germline V and J ends were trimmed by 0 bases and 1 base, with 7 bases remaining between them. DNA of the CDR3: TGCGCCAGCAGCTTGGCTGGGCAGAACACTGAAGCTTTCTTT. Translating it yields CASSLAGQNTEAFF.